The 14 T cell receptor beta chains below were found in one sample sequenced in a study of blood T cells in healthy people across ages (dated by TCRdb to about 2015). The library was made by 5' RACE. Sequenced using an Illumina HiSeq 2500. A second PCR of 7 to 11 cycles was run with a J-beta primer mix and a sample-barcoded 5' primer. The raw public reads went through TCRdb reprocessing: fastp at Q25, MiXCR clone calling, in-frame beta chains kept. Identical CDR3 proteins give one entry, which carries the most common genes and DNA. The sample table shows about 800,000 distinct CDR3 sequences, and about 46% are seen once. In total, the top ten clones hold roughly 20% of the sample. What was sequenced was blood. The receptors originated from a man aged 80 or over in good health.

This clonotype was seen a handful of times. Written as DNA, the CDR3 is TGCAGCGTTGTAGTAGGGGGCTTCTACGAGCAGTACTTC. Translated, it gives CSVVVGGFYEQYF. This sequence joins TRBV29-1 and TRBJ2-7, with TRBD1 matching over 7 bases. The CDR3 has 13 amino acids. Trimming took 4 bases from V and 3 from J; bases not matched to a gene: 6. Germline CDR1 SQVTM, CDR2 ANQGSEA.

This clonotype was seen only a few times. The chain recombines TRBV7-2 with TRBJ2-1; D may be TRBD1 (6 bases). This CDR3 region has 15 residues. V gave up 4 bases and J gave up 1 base, with 11 bases separating them. CDR1 is SGHTA and CDR2 is FQGNSA in the germline V gene. The CDR3 protein is CASSYGQPSYNEQFF. The CDR3 coding sequence is TGTGCCAGCAGCTACGGACAGCCATCCTACAATGAGCAGTTCTTC.

This clonotype was found a few times. The chain employs TRBV24-1 and TRBJ2-1, with D maybe TRBD1 (5 bases). V lost 4 bases and J 4 bases, leaving 10 bases between the germline ends. Germline values: CDR1 KGHDR, CDR2 SFDVKD. This CDR3 has 14 residues. CDR3 bases: TGTGCCACCAGTGAAACGACAGCATACAATGAGCAGTTCTTC. Amino acid sequence: CATSETTAYNEQFF.

J is TRBJ2-1 and V is TRBV27, with 7 bases matching TRBD2. V lost 7 bases and J lost 2; bases outside the gene matches: 8. The V gene's germline CDR1 is MNHEY and CDR2 SMNVEV (reference sequence). CDR3 size: 15 residues. CDR3 bases: TGTGCCAGCATTAGTGGGACTACCCCCTACAATGAGCAGTTCTTC. This encodes CASISGTTPYNEQFF.

This clonotype was seen a few times. The chain uses TRBV12-3 or TRBV12-4 and TRBJ1-4; 12 bases fit TRBD1. This CDR3 has 17 residues. J lost 5 bases, V lost 4 bases, and 8 bases had no gene match. This CDR3 is CASSYMPGTGGNEKLFF. The CDR3 coding sequence is TGTGCCAGCAGTTATATGCCCGGGACAGGGGGCAATGAAAAACTGTTTTTT.

For this clonotype: A junction end diverges from the germline sequence, so it may reflect a read error. V gene TRBV18 combines with J gene TRBJ2-4, with D perhaps TRBD1 (5 bases). The closer fit of TRBJ2-7 to the DNA end suggests the J call may be wrong. CDR1 is KGHSH, CDR2 LQKENI, per germline. The CDR3 runs 12 residues. CDR3 in amino acids: CATSGSEDEQYF. The CDR3 DNA is TGTGCCACCTCAGGGTCAGAGGACGAGCAGTACTTC.

This chain connects TRBV5-1 to TRBJ2-4; the match to TRBD1 covers 8 bases. The DNA end favors TRBJ2-5, so the J call may be wrong. CDR1 SGHRS and CDR2 YFSETQ come from the germline V gene. The CDR3 totals 17 residues. CDR3 amino acids: CASSWTGTVPGQETQYF. The DNA for the CDR3 is TGCGCCAGCAGCTGGACAGGGACGGTACCGGGCCAAGAGACCCAGTACTTC.

This clonotype was observed a handful of times. CDR3 protein: CSARDGGAYNEKLFF. For the CDR3, the DNA is TGCAGTGCTAGAGATGGGGGAGCGTATAATGAAAAACTGTTTTTT. The chain has TRBV20-1 and TRBJ1-4; D is possibly TRBD1 (5 bases). This CDR3 has 15 amino acids. CDR1 is DFQATT, CDR2 SNEGSKA, per germline (reference sequence). Deletions cut 0 bases from V and 4 bases from J, with 12 bases between.

This rearrangement joins TRBV13 to TRBJ2-3; a possible D gene is TRBD1 (6 bases). Trimming cost V 3 bases and J 2 bases, with 9 bases left between them. Germline V gene lookup returns CDR1 PRHDT and CDR2 FYEKMQ (reference sequence). The CDR3 has 14 residues. This CDR3 reads CASSFRGFTDTQYF. CDR3 nucleotide sequence: TGTGCCAGCAGCTTCAGGGGTTTCACAGATACGCAGTATTTT.

This clonotype has more than one count but fewer than ten. This chain links TRBV27 with TRBJ2-5; no clear D gene. TRBJ2-7 explains the end of the DNA better; the J call may be wrong. This CDR3 is built from 12 residues. The V gene's germline CDR1 is MNHEY and CDR2 SMNVEV (reference sequence). The CDR3 nucleotides are TGTGCCAGCGGGTCAACCTTGGGCGAGCAGTACTTC. This sequence encodes CASGSTLGEQYF.

This clonotype was observed a few times. This chain links TRBV20-1 with TRBJ1-5, with D unclear. The germline CDR1 and CDR2 sequences are DFQATT and SNEGSKA (reference sequence). This CDR3 has 15 amino acids. The ends were cut back, 4 bases at V and 2 bases at J, with 15 bases in the middle. This CDR3 reads CSATKSPGRNQPQHF. DNA of the CDR3: TGCAGTGCTACCAAAAGTCCGGGCCGCAATCAGCCCCAGCATTTT.

This sequence joins TRBV6-2 or TRBV6-3 and TRBJ1-5, with no clear D. CDR3 size: 18 residues. Germline assignment: CDR1 MNHEY and CDR2 SVGEGT. The V end lost 1 base, the J end lost 5 bases, and 21 bases lay between the germline ends. The CDR3 spells CASSYWAASGNPYQPQHF. The CDR3 nucleotides read TGTGCCAGCAGTTACTGGGCGGCGTCCGGCAACCCTTATCAGCCCCAGCATTTT.

This clonotype turned up a few times. At one end the junction does not follow the germline gene, possibly because of a read error. The gene calls are TRBV7-9 and TRBJ2-1, with D perhaps matching TRBD2 (6 bases). CDR1 is SEHNR and CDR2 is FQNEAQ in the germline V gene (reference sequence). The CDR3 is made up of 13 amino acids. This chain's CDR3 is CASSVAENNEQFF. The CDR3 nucleotides read TGTGCCAGCAGCGTAGCGGAAAACAATGAGCAGTTCTTC.

V gene TRBV20-1 combines with J gene TRBJ2-5; the D is unclear. The V gene's germline CDR1 is DFQATT and CDR2 SNEGSKA (reference sequence). This CDR3 comprises 12 residues. Trimming shortened V by 6 bases and J by 5 bases, and 13 bases separated the two germline ends. As DNA, the CDR3 is TGCAGTGCCAACATAAGACGGGAGACCCAGTACTTC. This translates into CSANIRRETQYF.